A selection of T cell receptor beta chains follows, all from one sample in a study of blood T cells in healthy people across ages. TCRdb fed the 5' RACE reads into MiXCR, producing one record per CDR3 protein. The data hold roughly 570,000 distinct CDR3 sequences, with approximately 30% observed a single time. Input material: blood. The source of these receptors is a woman in her 70s in good health. Both conserved end residues are part of each CDR3. Fields, in order: clone size, V gene, D gene, CDR3 length, J gene, CDR3 DNA, CDR3 protein. A D gene is named only where the DNA matches it firmly. Only some rows state a clone size, as once, few, many or a class for expanded clones.

size: NA
V: TRBV20-1
D: NA
length: 17
J: TRBJ1-6
DNA: TGCAGTGCTAGGCCATTACAGGGAGGGGACTATAATTCACCCCTCCACTTT
CDR3: CSARPLQGGDYNSPLHF

size: few
V: TRBV20-1
D: TRBD2
length: 12
J: TRBJ2-3
DNA: TGCAGTGCCCGGAGGCTAGCGGGGGGCCAGTATTTT
CDR3: CSARRLAGGQYF

size: few
V: TRBV9
D: NA
length: 13
J: TRBJ2-1
DNA: TGTGCCAGCAGCGTACAGGGGTATGATGAGCAGTTCTTC
CDR3: CASSVQGYDEQFF

size: NA
V: TRBV7-3
D: NA
length: 13
J: TRBJ1-1
DNA: TGTGCCAGCAGCTTAACGGCGTACACTGAAGCTTTCTTT
CDR3: CASSLTAYTEAFF

size: few
V: TRBV5-8
D: NA
length: 14
J: TRBJ1-2
DNA: TGTGCCAGCAGCTTGGGACAATTGGAGTATGGCTACACCTTC
CDR3: CASSLGQLEYGYTF

size: few
V: TRBV7-2
D: NA
length: 14
J: TRBJ1-1
DNA: TGTGCCAGCAGCTTAGCGGTGAGGTTGGCTGGAGCTTTCTTT
CDR3: CASSLAVRLAGAFF

size: NA
V: TRBV12-3/TRBV12-4
D: NA
length: 12
J: TRBJ2-5
DNA: TGTGCCAGCAGTTTAATAGGACGCGAGCAGCACTTC
CDR3: CASSLIGREQHF

size: NA
V: TRBV19
D: NA
length: 12
J: TRBJ2-1
DNA: TGTGCCAGTAGTATTATGAGTGATGAGCAGTTCTTC
CDR3: CASSIMSDEQFF

size: NA
V: TRBV20-1
D: NA
length: 9
J: TRBJ1-2
DNA: TGCAGTGCTGATGCTGGCTACACCTTC
CDR3: CSADAGYTF

size: NA
V: TRBV6-2/TRBV6-3
D: NA
length: 17
J: TRBJ2-7
DNA: TGTGCCAGCAGTTACAGGTTTGATGCAGGGAGCTCCTACGAGCAGTACTTC
CDR3: CASSYRFDAGSSYEQYF

size: NA
V: TRBV6-2/TRBV6-3
D: TRBD1
length: 15
J: TRBJ2-5
DNA: TGTGGCAGCAGAGAGAGACCCAGGGGGCGCGGGACCCAGTACTTC
CDR3: CGSRERPRGRGTQYF

size: few
V: TRBV6-4
D: NA
length: 14
J: TRBJ2-1
DNA: TGTGCCAGCAGCCCGGGGTACACCTACAATGAGCAGTTCTTC
CDR3: CASSPGYTYNEQFF

size: few
V: TRBV4-3
D: NA
length: 19
J: TRBJ2-6
DNA: TGCGCCAGCAGTCCCAAGATGGGGGCAGTAGTATCCGGGGCCAACGTCCTGACTTTC
CDR3: CASSPKMGAVVSGANVLTF

size: NA
V: TRBV11-2
D: NA
length: 13
J: TRBJ1-2
DNA: TGTGCCAGCAGCTCAGACAGAGGGGCAGGCTACACCTTC
CDR3: CASSSDRGAGYTF

size: few
V: TRBV7-2
D: TRBD1
length: 14
J: TRBJ1-1
DNA: TGTGCCAGCAGCTTACACAGGGGAAGGACTGAAGCTTTCTTT
CDR3: CASSLHRGRTEAFF

size: NA
V: TRBV7-2
D: TRBD1
length: 15
J: TRBJ1-1
DNA: TGTGCCAGCAGCTCCCAGGGGGGGGTGAACACTGAAGCTTTCTTT
CDR3: CASSSQGGVNTEAFF

size: NA
V: TRBV5-1
D: NA
length: 13
J: TRBJ2-7
DNA: TGCGCCAGCAGCTTGTCGGGGCCCGGCGAGCAGTACTTC
CDR3: CASSLSGPGEQYF

size: NA
V: TRBV6-6
D: TRBD1
length: 15
J: TRBJ2-1
DNA: TGTGCCAGCAGTTATCCGCGGACAGGGGGCAATGAGCAGTTCTTC
CDR3: CASSYPRTGGNEQFF

size: few
V: TRBV11-2
D: NA
length: 11
J: TRBJ2-1
DNA: TGTGCCAGCAGCTTAGGAACAAAGCAGTTCTTC
CDR3: CASSLGTKQFF

size: few
V: TRBV5-1
D: TRBD1
length: 15
J: TRBJ2-2
DNA: TGCGCCAGCAGCCTCCGGACAGGACCTACCGGGGAGCTGTTTTTT
CDR3: CASSLRTGPTGELFF

size: NA
V: TRBV6-1
D: TRBD2
length: 16
J: TRBJ2-1
DNA: TGTGCCAGCAGAGAAACTAGCGGGAGCACATACAATGAGCAGTTCTTC
CDR3: CASRETSGSTYNEQFF

size: NA
V: TRBV5-5
D: TRBD2
length: 15
J: TRBJ2-1
DNA: TGTGCCAGCAGCTTGGCCCCCGGGACTAAAGAGACCCAATACTTC
CDR3: CASSLAPGTKETQYF

size: few
V: TRBV3-1
D: NA
length: 13
J: TRBJ2-1
DNA: TGTGCCAGCAGCCAATTAGTGAGCGTAGAGCAGTTCTTC
CDR3: CASSQLVSVEQFF